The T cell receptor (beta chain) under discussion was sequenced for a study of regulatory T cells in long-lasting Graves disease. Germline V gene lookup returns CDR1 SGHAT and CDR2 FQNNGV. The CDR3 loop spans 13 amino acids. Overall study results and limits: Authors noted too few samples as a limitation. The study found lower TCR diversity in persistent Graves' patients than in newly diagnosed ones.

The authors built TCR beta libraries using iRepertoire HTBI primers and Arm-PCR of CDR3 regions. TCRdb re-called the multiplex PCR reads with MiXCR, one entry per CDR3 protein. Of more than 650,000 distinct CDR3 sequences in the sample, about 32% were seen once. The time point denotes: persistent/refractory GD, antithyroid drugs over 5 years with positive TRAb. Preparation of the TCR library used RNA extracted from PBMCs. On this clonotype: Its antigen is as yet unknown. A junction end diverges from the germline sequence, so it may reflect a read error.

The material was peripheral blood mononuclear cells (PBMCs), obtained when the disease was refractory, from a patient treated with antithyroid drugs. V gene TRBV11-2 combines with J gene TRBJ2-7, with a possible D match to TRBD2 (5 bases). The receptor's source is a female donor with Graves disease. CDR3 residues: CASSPDGDYEQYF. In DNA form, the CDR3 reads TGCGCCAGCAGCCCCGACGGGGACTACGAGCAGTACTTC.